The entry below describes one T cell receptor (beta chain). CDR3 length equals 15 residues. V lost 1 base and J 7 bases, leaving 11 bases between the germline ends. The germline gives CDR1 SEHNR, CDR2 FQNEAQ (reference sequence). This sample is drawn from a study of shared clonotypes between healthy human individuals. Some clones are missing from TCRdb's copy, which holds only in-frame ones; the method was immunoSEQ multiplex PCR. The sample lists 950,000 to 1,100,000 clones, around 74% seen once, with about 1.5% in the top ten. The clonotype comes from a man aged 18 to 30 in good health. The sample was memory CD4+ T cells sorted from blood. Stated subset: CD45RA-negative fraction. The rearrangement joins TRBV7-9 to TRBJ1-6; D not certain. CDR3 coding DNA: TGTGCCAGCAGCTTAGGCGGGCCGGTAAATTCACCCCTCCACTTT. It specifies CASSLGGPVNSPLHF.